The T cell receptor (beta chain) described here comes from a study of blood T cell repertoires in COVID-19. Study-wide context: Samples of COVID-19 (acute and convalescent) were obtained from the United States, Italy and Spain. Sources were T cells, B-cell-depleted T cells, or PBMCs; the material itself was cDNA or gDNA.

The germline V gene has CDR1 LNHDA and CDR2 SQIVND (reference sequence). Trimming shortened V by 9 bases and J by 1 base, and 18 bases separated the two germline ends. CDR3 length: 15 residues. Recovered Cohort 3 donors showed two negative PCRs, clearance, or symptom resolution. Measured with immunoSEQ multiplex PCR; TCRdb has only the in-frame clones, and not every one. The data contain about 400,000 clones, around 92% of them seen just once; the ten biggest clones take up 1.7%. The TCR originated in a woman in her 30s who had recovered from COVID-19. V usage is TRBV19 and J usage is TRBJ1-1, with D possibly matching TRBD1 (5 bases). Sequenced: PBMCs or T cells enriched from blood (not recorded which). The CDR3 DNA sequence: TGTGCCAGCATGAAACTGGGACTTCAGAACACTGAAGCTTTCTTT. As protein: CASMKLGLQNTEAFF.